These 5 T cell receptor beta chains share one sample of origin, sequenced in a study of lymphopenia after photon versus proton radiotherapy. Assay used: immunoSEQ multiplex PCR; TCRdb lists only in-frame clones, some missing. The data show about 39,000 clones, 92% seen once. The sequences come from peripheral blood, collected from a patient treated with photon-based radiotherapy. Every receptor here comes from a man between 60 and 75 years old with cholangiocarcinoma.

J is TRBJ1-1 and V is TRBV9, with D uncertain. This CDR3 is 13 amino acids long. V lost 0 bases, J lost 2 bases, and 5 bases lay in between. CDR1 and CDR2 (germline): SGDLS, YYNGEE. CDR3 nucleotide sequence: TGTGCCAGCAGCGTAGCGGGCAACACTGAAGCTTTCTTT. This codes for CASSVAGNTEAFF.

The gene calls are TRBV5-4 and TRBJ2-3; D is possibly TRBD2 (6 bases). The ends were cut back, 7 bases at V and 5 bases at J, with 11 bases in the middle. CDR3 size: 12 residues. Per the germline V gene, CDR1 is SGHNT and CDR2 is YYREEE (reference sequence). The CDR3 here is CASGTLLDTQYF. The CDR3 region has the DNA TGTGCCAGCGGGACTTTACTAGATACGCAGTATTTT.

CDR3 sequence: CASSGVGTRSNNEQFF. The DNA for the CDR3 is TGTGCCAGCAGCGGGGTGGGGACTAGATCCAACAATGAGCAGTTCTTC. The chain links TRBV5-4 to TRBJ2-1; 8 bases agree with TRBD2. The CDR3 runs to 16 residues. J was trimmed by 5 bases and V by 4 bases; bases with no gene match: 11. Germline V lookup: CDR1 SGHNT, CDR2 YYREEE (reference sequence).

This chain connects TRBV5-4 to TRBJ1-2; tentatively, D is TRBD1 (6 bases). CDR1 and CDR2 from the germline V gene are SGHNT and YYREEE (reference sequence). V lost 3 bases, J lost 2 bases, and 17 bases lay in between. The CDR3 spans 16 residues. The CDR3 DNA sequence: TGTGCCAGCAGCTCCGGGACACAGTGGACCAACTATGGCTACACCTTC. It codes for CASSSGTQWTNYGYTF.

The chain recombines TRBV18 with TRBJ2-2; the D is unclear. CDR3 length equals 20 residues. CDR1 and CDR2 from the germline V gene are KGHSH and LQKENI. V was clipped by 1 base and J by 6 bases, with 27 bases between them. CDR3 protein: CASSPHPARGPENPPGELFF. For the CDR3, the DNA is TGTGCCAGCTCACCACACCCCGCCAGAGGACCCGAAAACCCGCCCGGGGAGCTGTTTTTT.